Each of the 9 T cell receptor beta chains below was sequenced from the same sample in a study of CD8 T cells in Susac syndrome. RNA, at about 0.45 to 1 ug, was reverse transcribed with random hexamers. TCRdb used MiXCR to reprocess the immunoSEQ multiplex PCR reads, holding one entry per CDR3 protein. This table holds around 150,000 distinct CDR3 sequences, 95% found once. The sequencing sample was made of CD4+ T cells from PBMCs. Source of these receptors: a human donor with multiple sclerosis.

CDR3 DNA sequence: TGTGCCAGCAGCCCCGTCTCCCTTTTTGAGCAGTACTTC. Translation gives CASSPVSLFEQYF. The gene calls are TRBV3-1 and TRBJ2-7, with no clear D. The CDR3 runs 13 residues. Trimming left V 4 bases short and J 7 bases short, with 14 bases between. The germline gives CDR1 LGHDT, CDR2 YNNKEL (reference sequence).

The rearrangement links TRBV13 to TRBJ1-1, with a weak D call TRBD1 (6 bases). V was cut by 4 bases and J by 5 bases, with 17 bases left in between. Germline assignment: CDR1 PRHDT and CDR2 FYEKMQ (reference sequence). The CDR3 sequence is 15 residues long. The CDR3 nucleotides are TGTGCCAGCAGCTCCGAACAGGGTTGGGTAACTGAAGCTTTCTTT. It is translated as CASSSEQGWVTEAFF.

V and J are TRBV30 and TRBJ1-2; 9 positions agree with TRBD1. This CDR3 is built from 17 residues. The trim removed 0 bases at V and 5 bases at J, leaving 13 bases unmatched. The germline V gene has CDR1 GTSNPN and CDR2 SVGIG (reference sequence). The CDR3, as DNA: TGTGCCTGGAGTGTAAGCCCCCCACAGGGGGCTTTTTATGGCTACACCTTC. Amino acids: CAWSVSPPQGAFYGYTF.

The chain couples TRBV9 to TRBJ2-1; 14 bases match TRBD2. The CDR3 length is 15 residues. Germline trimming cut 0 bases from V and 7 bases from J; bases unmatched to any gene: 0. CDR1 is SGDLS and CDR2 is YYNGEE in the germline V gene. The CDR3 DNA reads TGTGCCAGCAGCGTAGGGACTAGCGGGAGGAATGAGCAGTTCTTC. The encoded protein is CASSVGTSGRNEQFF.

The chain joins TRBV20-1 to TRBJ2-3; 7 bases are shared with TRBD2. Trimming took 3 bases from V and 5 from J; bases not matched to a gene: 8. The V gene's germline CDR1 is DFQATT and CDR2 SNEGSKA (reference sequence). The CDR3 loop spans 14 amino acids. DNA for the CDR3: TGCAGTGCTAGCTGGGCGGGAGACCTAGATACGCAGTATTTT. This sequence encodes CSASWAGDLDTQYF.

In its sample, this clonotype was seen once. V gene TRBV20-1 combines with J gene TRBJ1-1; 7 bases match TRBD1. The germline V gene encodes CDR1 DFQATT and CDR2 SNEGSKA (reference sequence). Trimming removed 2 bases from V and 2 bases from J; junction bases left unmatched: 14. CDR3 length: 17 residues. In DNA form, the CDR3 reads TGCAGTGCTAGAAGAGGTGGCCAGGGGGGGTTTAACACTGAAGCTTTCTTT. Encoded protein: CSARRGGQGGFNTEAFF.

A single count supports this clonotype. The V gene is TRBV30, the J gene TRBJ1-3; no clear D. CDR3 length equals 10 residues. Germline V gene sequence: CDR1 GTSNPN, CDR2 SVGIG (reference sequence). V was clipped by 5 bases and J by 8 bases, with 7 bases between them. CDR3 DNA: TGTGCCTGGGGACGTGACACCATATATTTT. Translating gives CAWGRDTIYF.

As to this clonotype: The junction departs from the called germline gene at one end, perhaps through a read error. The V and J genes are TRBV28 and TRBJ2-4; 9 bases match TRBD1. The CDR3 is 13 amino acids. Per the germline V gene, CDR1 is MDHEN and CDR2 is SYDVKM. The CDR3 sequence is CASSFSQGQGHRF. CDR3 nucleotide sequence: TGTGCCAGCAGTTTTTCCCAAGGACAGGGGCATCGCTTC.

The chain carries TRBV30 and TRBJ1-1; D possibly corresponds to TRBD1 (5 bases). Trimming removed 8 bases from V and 4 bases from J, with 17 bases in between. The CDR3 totals 13 residues. Germline-derived CDR1 and CDR2 are GTSNPN and SVGIG (reference sequence). The chain's CDR3 is CARGKFPTTEAFF. For the CDR3, the DNA is TGTGCCAGGGGTAAATTCCCGACCACTGAAGCTTTCTTT.